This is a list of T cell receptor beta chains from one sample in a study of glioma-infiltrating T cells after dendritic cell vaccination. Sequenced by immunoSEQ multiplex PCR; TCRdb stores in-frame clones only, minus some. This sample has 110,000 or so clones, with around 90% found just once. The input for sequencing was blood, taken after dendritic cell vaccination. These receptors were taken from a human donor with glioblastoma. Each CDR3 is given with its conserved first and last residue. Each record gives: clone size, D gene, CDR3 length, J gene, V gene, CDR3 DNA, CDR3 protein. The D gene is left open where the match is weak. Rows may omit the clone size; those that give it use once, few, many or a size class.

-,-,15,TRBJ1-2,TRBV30,TGTGCCTGGATGATCGGAGGGGCTCGGGGCTATGGCTACACCTTC,CAWMIGGARGYGYTF
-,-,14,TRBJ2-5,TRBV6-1,TGTGCCAGCAGCCCCTTAGGGCTAGGGGGGACCCAGTACTTC,CASSPLGLGGTQYF
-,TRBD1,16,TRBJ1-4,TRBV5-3,TGTGCCAGAAGCACAGGACAGGGGACAACTAATGAAAAACTGTTTTTT,CARSTGQGTTNEKLFF
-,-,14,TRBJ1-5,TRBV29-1,TGCAGCGTTGAGCCGCGGCCTCTCAATCAGCCCCAGCATTTT,CSVEPRPLNQPQHF
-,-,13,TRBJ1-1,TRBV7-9,TGTGCCAGCAGCCCCCCGGGGGACACTGAAGCTTTCTTT,CASSPPGDTEAFF
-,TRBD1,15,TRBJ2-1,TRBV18,TGTGCCAGCTCACTGGGACAGATCCCTACCAATGAGCAGTTCTTC,CASSLGQIPTNEQFF
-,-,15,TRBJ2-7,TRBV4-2,TGTGCCAGCAGCCGGGGGGCGGGAGAGACCGCCGAGCAGTACTTC,CASSRGAGETAEQYF
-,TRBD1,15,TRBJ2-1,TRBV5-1,TGCGCCAGCAGCGCCGCGGACAGGGCCTACAATGAGCAGTTCTTC,CASSAADRAYNEQFF
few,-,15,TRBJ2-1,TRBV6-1,TGTGCCAGCACCTATGGACAGCTCCACTACAATGAGCAGTTCTTC,CASTYGQLHYNEQFF
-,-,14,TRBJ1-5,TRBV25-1,TGTGCCAGCAGTGACACGAGACACAATCAGCCCCAGCATTTT,CASSDTRHNQPQHF
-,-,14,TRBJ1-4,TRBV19,TGTGCCAGTAAACGAGAACAGGATTATGAAAAACTGTTTTTT,CASKREQDYEKLFF
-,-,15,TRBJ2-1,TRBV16,TGTGCCAGCAGCCGAGAGGGCAGCTCCTACAATGAGCAGTTCTTC,CASSREGSSYNEQFF
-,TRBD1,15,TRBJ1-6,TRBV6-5,TGTGCCAGCAGTTACGGCGGACAGGGGAATTCACCCCTCCACTTT,CASSYGGQGNSPLHF
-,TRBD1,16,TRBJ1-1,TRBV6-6,TGTGCCAGCAGTTCAGACAGGGGCGGGGAGAACACTGAAGCTTTCTTT,CASSSDRGGENTEAFF